This TCR beta chain was documented in a study of Ad26.COV2.S vaccination and SARS-CoV-2 variants. TCRdb keeps only in-frame clones here, not all; method: immunoSEQ multiplex PCR. This table holds about 680,000 clones, 80% to 90% found once. Treatment described: 19 received Ad26.COV2.S at low or high dose, single or two shots; five or six received placebo; per-sample allocation not given. Repertoires come from day 63 after the first vaccine or placebo injection. The individual, an adult aged 18-55 years, was a donor in Boston. This CDR3 has 14 residues. In germline, CDR1 is MDHEN, CDR2 SYDVKM. Trimming took 10 bases from V and 3 from J, leaving 19 bases between them.

This rearrangement joins TRBV28 to TRBJ2-7, with a possible D match to TRBD1 (7 bases). Source: peripheral blood, taken in a trial of Ad26.COV2.S vaccine versus placebo. The receptor's source is a person aged 18-60 years who received the Ad26.COV2.S COVID-19 vaccine or a placebo. CDR3 DNA sequence: TGTGCCACGCAGGGGGGCGGAAGGAGCTACGAGCAGTACTTC. It is translated as CATQGGGRSYEQYF.